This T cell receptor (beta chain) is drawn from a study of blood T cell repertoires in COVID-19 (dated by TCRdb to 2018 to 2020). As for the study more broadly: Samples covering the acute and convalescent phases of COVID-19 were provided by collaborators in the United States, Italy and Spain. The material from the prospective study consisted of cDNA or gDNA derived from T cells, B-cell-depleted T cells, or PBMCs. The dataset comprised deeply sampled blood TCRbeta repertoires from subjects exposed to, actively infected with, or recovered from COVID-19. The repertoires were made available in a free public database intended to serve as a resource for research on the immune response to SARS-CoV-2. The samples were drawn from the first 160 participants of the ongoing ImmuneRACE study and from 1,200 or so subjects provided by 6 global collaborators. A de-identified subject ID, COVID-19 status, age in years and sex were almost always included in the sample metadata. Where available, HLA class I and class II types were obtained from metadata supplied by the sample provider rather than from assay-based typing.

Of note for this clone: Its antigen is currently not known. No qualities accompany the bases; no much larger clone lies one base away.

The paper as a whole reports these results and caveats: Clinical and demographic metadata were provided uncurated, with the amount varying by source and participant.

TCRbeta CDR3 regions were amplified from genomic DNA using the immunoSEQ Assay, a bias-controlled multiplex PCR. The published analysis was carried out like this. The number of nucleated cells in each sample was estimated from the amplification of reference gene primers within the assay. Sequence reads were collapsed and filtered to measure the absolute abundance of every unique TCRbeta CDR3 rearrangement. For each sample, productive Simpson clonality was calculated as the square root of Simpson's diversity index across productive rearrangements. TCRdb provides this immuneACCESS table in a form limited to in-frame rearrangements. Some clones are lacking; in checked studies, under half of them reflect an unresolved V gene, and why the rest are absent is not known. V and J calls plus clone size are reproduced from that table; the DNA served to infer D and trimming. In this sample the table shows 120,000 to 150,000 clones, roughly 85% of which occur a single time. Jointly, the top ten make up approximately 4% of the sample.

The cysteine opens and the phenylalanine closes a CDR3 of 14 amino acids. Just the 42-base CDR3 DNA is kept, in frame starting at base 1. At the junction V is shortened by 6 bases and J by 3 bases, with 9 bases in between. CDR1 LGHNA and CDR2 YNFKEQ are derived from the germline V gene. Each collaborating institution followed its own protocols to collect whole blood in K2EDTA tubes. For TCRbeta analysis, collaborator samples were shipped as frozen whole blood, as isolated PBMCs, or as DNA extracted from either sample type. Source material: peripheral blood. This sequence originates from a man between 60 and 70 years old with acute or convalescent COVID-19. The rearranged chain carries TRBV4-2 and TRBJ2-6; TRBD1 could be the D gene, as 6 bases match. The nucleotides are TGTGCCAGCAGACTACAGGGTGGGGCCAACGTCCTGACTTTC. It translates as CASRLQGGANVLTF.